The present TCR beta chain was sequenced within a study of blood T cell repertoires in COVID-19. Study information: COVID-19 samples from acute and convalescent phases originated in the United States, Italy and Spain. PBMCs, B-cell-depleted T cells, or T cells provided the cDNA or gDNA that made up the material.

The V end was cut by 2 bases, the J end by 1 base, with 9 bases between. CDR3 size: 14 residues. Germline CDR1 and CDR2: SGHNT and YYREEE (reference sequence). Source study methods: Quantification of nucleated cells was approximated via reference gene primer amplification. The repertoire was sequenced with immunoSEQ multiplex PCR; TCRdb's copy has only in-frame clones and lacks some. Clone size and the V and J calls come from that table; the DNA yielded D and trimming. The sample consists of fewer than 40,000 clones, roughly 80% of them appearing once. While infection was still active, Seattle patients were enrolled and then followed longitudinally.

The clonotype originates from a man between 65 and 85 years old with COVID-19, enrolled during active disease. Sequencing was done on a sample of peripheral blood. This chain links TRBV5-4 with TRBJ1-2; D is possibly TRBD1 (6 bases). Here the CDR3 DNA reads TGTGCCAGCAGCTTAAGGACAGATAACTATGGCTACACCTTC. It translates to CASSLRTDNYGYTF.